This T cell receptor beta chain was captured in a study of cytomegalovirus exposure and HLA in healthy donors. With respect to this clone: Its antigen is currently unknown.

Findings and caveats of the study: Whilst most TCR sequences proved rare, a subset of public TCRs occurred across many donors. TCR beta sequences reportedly predicted most subjects' HLA-A and HLA-B alleles accurately.

The V end was cut by 2 bases, the J end by 4 bases, with 8 bases between. The CDR3 is 13 amino acids. The germline V gene encodes CDR1 SNHLY and CDR2 FYNNEI. The PCR ran on 60 Vbeta and 13 Jbeta primers. The method was immunoSEQ multiplex PCR; TCRdb's version includes in-frame clones alone and lacks a portion of them. The sample contains about 120,000 clones, 76% of which appear only once. This chain links TRBV2 with TRBJ1-1, with a weak D call TRBD1 (5 bases). The sequence was collected from a woman in her thirties or forties in good health and CMV-seropositive. Input material: PBMCs. The CDR3 DNA reads as TGTGCCAGCAGTGAACGACAGATCACTGAAGCTTTCTTT. This gives the protein CASSERQITEAFF. The whole variable domain, filled in from reference TRBV2 and TRBJ1-1, reads EPEVTQTPSHQVTQMGQEVILRCVPISNHLYFYWYRQILGQKVEFLVSFYNNEISEKSEIFDDQFSVERPDGSNFTLKIRSTKLEDSAMYFCASSERQITEAFFGQGTRLTVV.